The T cell receptor (beta chain) under discussion was sequenced for a study of cytomegalovirus exposure and HLA in healthy donors. In the PCR, 60 Vbeta and 13 Jbeta primers were used. Sequencing used immunoSEQ multiplex PCR; TCRdb keeps in-frame clones, though not all of them. Here the sample spans roughly 160,000 clones, roughly 80% being singletons. Looked up from germline, CDR1 is ENHRY and CDR2 is SYGVKD. V was trimmed by 8 bases and J by 6 bases, leaving 10 bases between them. This CDR3 is 11 amino acids long. The TCR comes from a female donor in good health and CMV-seronegative. Sequenced sample: PBMCs. J is TRBJ1-1 and V is TRBV10-3, with unresolved D. The CDR3 reads CAISEEAEAFF. The DNA of the CDR3 is TGTGCCATCTCAGAGGAGGCTGAAGCTTTCTTT.